These 27 T cell receptor beta chains were all obtained from the same sample, sequenced in a study of control samples from healthy donors and cancer patients. Libraries were prepared by immunoSEQ multiplex PCR; TCRdb keeps only in-frame clonotypes and omits some of them. The sample records 35,000 to 55,000 clones, about 90% being singletons. The source material was PBMCs. Receptors originate from a woman aged 55-70 years with lung cancer.

The rearrangement joins TRBV5-4 to TRBJ2-2; 7 positions agree with TRBD1. The CDR3 covers 14 residues. Germline lookup yields CDR1 SGHNT and CDR2 YYREEE (reference sequence). Germline trimming cut 4 bases from V and 5 bases from J; bases unmatched to any gene: 5. CDR3: CASSPRQGTGELFF. CDR3 coding DNA: TGTGCCAGCAGCCCCCGACAGGGTACCGGGGAGCTGTTTTTT.

DNA for the CDR3: TGTGCCAGTAGTTCAGGGGGGAACCTGAACACTGAAGCTTTCTTT. It specifies CASSSGGNLNTEAFF. The J gene is TRBJ1-1, the V gene TRBV19; 7 nucleotides line up with TRBD1. The CDR3 has 15 amino acids. V trimming: 5 bases; J trimming: 0 bases; junction bases outside the gene matches: 6. Germline V gene data show CDR1 as LNHDA and CDR2 as SQIVND (reference sequence).

The chain combines TRBV27 with TRBJ1-4; possibly TRBD1 for D (6 bases). The CDR3 covers 15 residues. Germline CDR1 reads MNHEY; CDR2 reads SMNVEV (reference sequence). Trimming shortened V by 5 bases and J by 5 bases, and 15 bases separated the two germline ends. The CDR3 DNA sequence: TGTGCCAGCAGTGCGGGGGGGGCAAGGAATGAAAAACTGTTTTTT. This sequence encodes CASSAGGARNEKLFF.

V usage is TRBV9 and J usage is TRBJ2-7; possible D gene TRBD1, 5 bases. Trimming left V 1 base short and J 4 bases short, with 6 bases between. CDR3 length: 12 residues. Germline V gene sequence: CDR1 SGDLS, CDR2 YYNGEE. The CDR3 sequence: CASSVSGYEQYF. CDR3 nucleotide sequence: TGTGCCAGCAGCGTATCAGGGTACGAGCAGTACTTC.

V is TRBV28 and J is TRBJ2-7; maybe TRBD2 (6 bases). Trimming took 0 bases from V and 2 from J, leaving 8 bases between them. The CDR3 is 14 residues long. Germline assignment: CDR1 MDHEN and CDR2 SYDVKM. The CDR3 DNA is TGTGCCAGCAGTTTATGGGGACTGCCCTACGAGCAGTACTTC. Translation: CASSLWGLPYEQYF.

This chain connects TRBV5-4 to TRBJ1-4, with unresolved D. CDR1 is SGHNT, CDR2 YYREEE, per germline (reference sequence). Trimming pared 3 bases from V and 4 bases from J, leaving 7 bases between. This CDR3 comprises 13 residues. The CDR3 DNA is TGTGCCAGCAGCTCTGGGCTTAATGAAAAACTGTTTTTT. It yields the protein CASSSGLNEKLFF.

This clone appeared once. V is TRBV25-1 and J is TRBJ1-5; no firm D call. The germline V gene encodes CDR1 MGHDK and CDR2 SYGVNS. V dropped 5 bases and J dropped 5 bases, with 13 bases sitting between them. This CDR3 spans 14 amino acids. This CDR3 is CASSLIETDQPQHF. In DNA form, the CDR3 reads TGTGCCAGCAGTCTTATTGAAACGGATCAGCCCCAGCATTTT. The whole variable domain, remainder taken from reference TRBV25-1 and TRBJ1-5, is EADIYQTPRYLVIGTGKKITLECSQTMGHDKMYWYQQDPGMELHLIHYSYGVNSTEKGDLSSESTVSRIRTEHFPLTLESARPSHTSQYLCASSLIETDQPQHFGDGTRLSIL.

This clone was counted between two and nine times. This sequence joins TRBV5-6 and TRBJ1-6; D is undetermined. Germline V gives CDR1 SGHDT, CDR2 YYEEEE. This CDR3 contains 16 residues. V was cut by 0 bases and J by 6 bases, with 13 bases left in between. The CDR3 spells CASSLALNMGNSPLHF. For the CDR3, the DNA is TGTGCCAGCAGCTTGGCCTTAAACATGGGTAATTCACCCCTCCACTTT.

The chain combines TRBV7-3 with TRBJ2-3, with TRBD2 identical over 13 bases. Germline CDR1 is SGHTA and CDR2 is FQGTGA. V trimming: 2 bases; J trimming: 8 bases; junction bases outside the gene matches: 7. The CDR3 is made up of 16 amino acids. The chain's CDR3 is CASSLAERTSGSTQYF. The CDR3 DNA is TGTGCCAGCAGCTTAGCCGAAAGGACTAGCGGGAGTACGCAGTATTTT.

The V and J genes are TRBV7-2 and TRBJ1-1, with D possibly TRBD1 on 5 matching bases. Germline V gene lookup returns CDR1 SGHTA and CDR2 FQGNSA. The length of the CDR3 is 17 residues. With 0 bases removed from V and 5 bases from J, the gap between germline ends came to 19 bases. CDR3 nucleotides: TGTGCCAGCAGCTTAGCGCGGGGTAAAGGGGACTTAACTGAAGCTTTCTTT. It translates to CASSLARGKGDLTEAFF.

The chain has TRBV7-3 and TRBJ2-6, with TRBD1 identical over 7 bases. Germline V gene data show CDR1 as SGHTA and CDR2 as FQGTGA. The junction had 7 bases not matched to a gene; V was cut back by 5 bases and J by 0 bases. This CDR3 spans 17 amino acids. The CDR3 region is CASSPGQGVSGANVLTF. CDR3 coding DNA: TGTGCCAGCAGCCCGGGGCAGGGGGTCTCTGGGGCCAACGTCCTGACTTTC.

This clone was seen just once. The V gene is TRBV12-5, the J gene TRBJ2-4; maybe TRBD2 (6 bases). V was clipped by 9 bases and J by 5 bases, with 20 bases between them. The germline V gene has CDR1 LGHNT and CDR2 FRNRAP. The length of the CDR3 is 15 residues. CDR3 DNA: TGTGCTAGCTCGCTAAACCGGGACTCTCAAAACATTCAGTACTTC. Its protein is CASSLNRDSQNIQYF.

This chain uses TRBV27 with TRBJ1-4, with no clear D. This CDR3 spans 17 amino acids. Trimming stripped 3 bases from V and 0 bases from J, with 14 bases between. The germline V gene has CDR1 MNHEY and CDR2 SMNVEV (reference sequence). The DNA for the CDR3 is TGTGCCAGCAGTTTGCAGGCCCCCGGATCAACTAATGAAAAACTGTTTTTT. Residues: CASSLQAPGSTNEKLFF.

The chain joins TRBV7-9 to TRBJ1-4, with D perhaps matching TRBD1 (5 bases). From germline, CDR1 is SEHNR and CDR2 FQNEAQ (reference sequence). The CDR3 runs 14 residues. The germline V and J ends were trimmed by 5 bases and 4 bases, with 11 bases remaining between them. The CDR3 DNA is TGTGCCAGCAGCCCGGGGCCGGTTAATGAAAAACTGTTTTTT. Translating it yields CASSPGPVNEKLFF.

This clone appeared a single time. J is TRBJ2-5 and V is TRBV5-5; the D is unclear. Germline CDR1 and CDR2: SGHKS and YYEKEE (reference sequence). Trimming pared 2 bases from V and 4 bases from J, leaving 12 bases between. The CDR3 is 14 residues long. The DNA for the CDR3 is TGTGCCAGCAGCTTCGGTAGCATTAGAGAGACCCAGTACTTC. This gives the protein CASSFGSIRETQYF.

This rearrangement joins TRBV7-6 to TRBJ2-5; D is unclear. Germline CDR1 reads SGHVS; CDR2 reads FNYEAQ. The CDR3 has 15 residues. Trimming pared 5 bases from V and 0 bases from J, leaving 13 bases between. DNA for the CDR3: TGTGCCAGCAGCCCCTCGGCGGAGTACCAAGAGACCCAGTACTTC. Translating it yields CASSPSAEYQETQYF.

The J gene is TRBJ1-1, the V gene TRBV7-9, with D possibly TRBD1 on 5 matching bases. Germline assignment: CDR1 SEHNR and CDR2 FQNEAQ (reference sequence). Trimming pared 1 base from V and 0 bases from J, leaving 6 bases between. This CDR3 comprises 14 residues. The CDR3 here is CASSLGRVNTEAFF. CDR3 DNA: TGTGCCAGCAGCTTAGGCAGGGTGAACACTGAAGCTTTCTTT.

This chain links TRBV19 with TRBJ1-5; 7 bases fit TRBD1. Germline-derived CDR1 and CDR2 are LNHDA and SQIVND (reference sequence). The CDR3 contains 13 residues. V gave up 6 bases and J gave up 5 bases; unmatched junction bases: 4. CDR3 sequence reads: CASRRDRDQPQHF. Here the CDR3 DNA reads TGTGCCAGTAGGAGAGACAGGGATCAGCCCCAGCATTTT.

The chain employs TRBV29-1 and TRBJ2-7, with 8 bases lining up with TRBD1. Germline lookup yields CDR1 SQVTM and CDR2 ANQGSEA. J gave up 3 bases and V 3 bases, and 4 bases lay outside the gene matches. The CDR3 runs 13 residues. Written as DNA, the CDR3 is TGCAGCGTTGAGTCCGACAGGGGCTACGAGCAGTACTTC. Amino acid sequence: CSVESDRGYEQYF.

The CDR3 nucleotides are TGTGCCAGCAGCGGCCGACAGGAGGCCCACGAGCAGTACTTC. Translating gives CASSGRQEAHEQYF. V is TRBV11-2 and J is TRBJ2-7; TRBD1 might be the D (6 bases). V lost 5 bases, J lost 5 bases, and 16 bases lay in between. CDR3 length: 14 amino acids. Germline-derived CDR1 and CDR2 are SGHAT and FQNNGV.

The V call is TRBV28, the J call TRBJ1-1, with 8 bases aligning to TRBD1. The germline V gene has CDR1 MDHEN and CDR2 SYDVKM. The CDR3 contains 15 residues. J gave up 4 bases and V 3 bases, and 7 bases lay outside the gene matches. The CDR3 DNA sequence: TGTGCCAGCAGTTTCCGGACAGGGCGAGGCACTGAAGCTTTCTTT. It is translated as CASSFRTGRGTEAFF.

CDR3 residues: CASSSSYEQYF. Written as DNA, the CDR3 is TGCGCCAGCAGCTCCTCCTACGAGCAGTACTTC. The gene calls are TRBV5-1 and TRBJ2-7; no definite D call. CDR3 length: 11 residues. The germline CDR1 and CDR2 sequences are SGHRS and YFSETQ. The germline V and J ends were trimmed by 3 bases and 0 bases, with 1 base remaining between them.

This clone was seen a handful of times. The chain is built from TRBV11-2 and TRBJ2-3; perhaps D is TRBD1 or TRBD2 (6 bases each). The CDR3 covers 15 residues. V was clipped by 0 bases and J by 6 bases, with 13 bases between them. Germline V gene data show CDR1 as SGHAT and CDR2 as FQNNGV. The CDR3 loop is CASSLDRRGSDTQYF. The CDR3 nucleotides read TGTGCCAGCAGCTTAGATCGGAGGGGGTCGGATACGCAGTATTTT. Using reference TRBV11-2 and TRBJ2-3 for the parts outside the CDR3, the full variable domain is EAGVAQSPRYKIIEKRQSVAFWCNPISGHATLYWYQQILGQGPKLLIQFQNNGVVDDSQLPKDRFSAERLKGVDSTLKIQPAKLEDSAVYLCASSLDRRGSDTQYFGPGTRLTVL.

This clone was detected only once. This sequence joins TRBV11-2 and TRBJ1-3, with D possibly being TRBD1 (6 bases). The CDR3 sequence is 15 residues long. CDR1 and CDR2 from the germline V gene are SGHAT and FQNNGV. Trimming took 4 bases from V and 0 from J, leaving 10 bases between them. The CDR3 region has the DNA TGTGCCAGCAGCTGGACAGAAAGCTCTGGAAACACCATATATTTT. This sequence encodes CASSWTESSGNTIYF.

This chain uses TRBV7-2 with TRBJ2-2; no reliable D call. V gave up 8 bases and J gave up 1 base, with 5 bases separating them. Germline V gene data show CDR1 as SGHTA and CDR2 as FQGNSA. CDR3 size: 12 residues. CDR3 protein: CASGENTGELFF. The CDR3 bases are TGTGCCAGCGGAGAGAACACCGGGGAGCTGTTTTTT.

The V gene is TRBV28, the J gene TRBJ2-1; D is unclear. Germline loops: CDR1 MDHEN, CDR2 SYDVKM. The CDR3 consists of 13 residues. Deletions cut 4 bases from V and 4 bases from J, with 8 bases between. CDR3 protein: CASSSGSYNEQFF. The CDR3 DNA follows: TGTGCCAGCAGTTCCGGATCGTACAATGAGCAGTTCTTC.

About this clone itself: The same CDR3 can be traced to other DNA sequences in this sample. J is TRBJ1-1 and V is TRBV5-1, with D possibly matching TRBD1 (5 bases). This CDR3 comprises 14 residues. Germline V gene data show CDR1 as SGHRS and CDR2 as YFSETQ. V was trimmed by 2 bases and J by 1 base, leaving 9 bases between them. CDR3 nucleotide sequence: TGCGCCAGCAGCTTCCAGGGAGGGAACACTGAAGCTTTCTTT. It is translated as CASSFQGGNTEAFF.